Described below is a single T cell receptor (beta chain) sequence and its context. The CDR3 has 14 amino acids. Germline V lookup: CDR1 MDHEN, CDR2 SYDVKM. V was pared by 3 bases and J by 9 bases, with 8 bases of the junction left unmatched. The sample originates from a study of shared clonotypes between healthy human individuals. Unsorted PBMC DNA was run through sequencing on ten immunoSEQ deep assay plates. This table comes from immunoSEQ multiplex PCR, and its TCRdb copy is limited to in-frame clones, with some not included. The repertoire holds fewer than 550,000 clones, with about three quarters as singletons.

The sequencing input was PBMCs. This chain uses TRBV28 with TRBJ2-5; TRBD2 matches at 9 bases. This TCR was sampled from a woman in her thirties or forties in good health. Some clones in this sample may be carry-over from other donors' samples. The CDR3 bases are TGTGCCAGCAGTTTTCCTCGCGGGAGGGCCTCCCAGTACTTC. Translation: CASSFPRGRASQYF.